This TCR beta chain derives from a study of CD8+ T cells in alopecia areata. Between the trimmed V and J ends, which lost 6 bases and 0 bases, there was a span of 5 bases. Germline lookup yields CDR1 KGHSH and CDR2 LQKENI. This CDR3 has 12 amino acids. Punch biopsies of lesional scalp, plus peripheral blood, were taken from alopecia areata patients. As the sequencing template, cDNA was produced by extracting RNA and reverse transcribing it. Clones were read by immunoSEQ multiplex PCR, and TCRdb kept only the in-frame ones, dropping some. The sample has over 120,000 clones, around 60% seen once. V is TRBV18 and J is TRBJ2-5; unclear D gene. The clonotype comes from a human donor with alopecia areata. Sequences were derived from CD4+ T cells sorted from blood, sampled at week 0. This chain's CDR3 is CASSMYQETQYF. The CDR3 nucleotides are TGTGCCAGCTCTATGTACCAAGAGACCCAGTACTTC.